This TCR beta chain was captured by sequencing in a study of blood T cell repertoires in COVID-19. Study-wide context: From the United States, Italy and Spain came samples of acute and convalescent COVID-19. Nucleic acid was either cDNA or gDNA, and it came from T cells, B-cell-depleted T cells, or PBMCs.

The V end was cut by 5 bases, the J end by 4 bases, with 14 bases between. This CDR3 is built from 15 residues. Germline values: CDR1 KGHDR, CDR2 SFDVKD. Original handling: Reference gene primer amplification in the assay estimated nucleated cell counts. TCRdb's copy holds only in-frame clones and misses some; the assay was immunoSEQ multiplex PCR. From that table come the V and J calls and clone size; the DNA was used to work out D and trimming. The table has roughly 150,000 clones, around 82% seen once. This chain links TRBV24-1 with TRBJ1-5; no clear D. Sequenced material: peripheral blood. The receptor's source is a human donor in a cohort sampled during active COVID-19. CDR3 residues: CATSGPGGLNQPQHF. The DNA of the CDR3 is TGTGCCACCAGTGGGCCGGGAGGGCTAAATCAGCCCCAGCATTTT.